The 18 T cell receptor beta chains below all came from one sample that was sequenced in a study of T-cell reconstitution after alpha-beta-depleted transplantation in children. Unique molecular identifiers were incorporated when the TCRbeta library was constructed. TCRdb re-called the PCR reads through MiXCR, storing one row per CDR3 protein. The data show about a million distinct CDR3 sequences, roughly 31% seen once. Sequencing was performed on PBMCs, mostly from graft donor cells, taken 360 days after TCRalphabeta/CD19-depleted stem cell transplant. The receptors come from a boy under two years old who had a stem cell transplant for SCID, so the T cells may come from the graft donor.

V and J are TRBV7-9 and TRBJ2-7; D might be TRBD1 (5 bases). The CDR3 loop spans 15 amino acids. Germline V gives CDR1 SEHNR, CDR2 FQNEAQ (reference sequence). V was shortened by 2 bases and J by 4 bases, with 15 bases between the two germline ends. Here the CDR3 reads CASSLINGHSYEQYF. The CDR3 nucleotides read TGTGCCAGCAGCTTAATAAACGGACATTCGTACGAGCAGTACTTC.

This clonotype was counted between two and nine times. This chain's CDR3 is CASSFLTEQFF. CDR3 nucleotides: TGTGCCAGCAGTTTCCTGACTGAGCAGTTCTTC. The rearrangement joins TRBV12-3 or TRBV12-4 to TRBJ2-1; D gene ambiguous. The V and J ends lost 3 bases and 9 bases respectively, with 6 bases between them. CDR3 length: 11 residues.

This rearrangement joins TRBV28 to TRBJ2-7, with 7 positions matching TRBD1. Trimming took 5 bases from V and 2 from J; bases not matched to a gene: 6. The germline gives CDR1 MDHEN, CDR2 SYDVKM. The CDR3 covers 14 residues. In nucleotides, the CDR3 is TGTGCCAGCAGTACAGGGGTGTTAACCTACGAGCAGTACTTC. Translation: CASSTGVLTYEQYF.

This clonotype showed up just a few times. The chain links TRBV4-1 to TRBJ2-2; 8 bases match TRBD1. CDR3 length: 15 residues. CDR1 and CDR2 from the germline V gene are MGHRA and YSYEKL. V was clipped by 6 bases and J by 1 base; unmatched bases: 4. DNA of the CDR3: TGCGCCAGCAGTCGGACAGGGAAGAACACCGGGGAGCTGTTTTTT. Translating gives CASSRTGKNTGELFF.

This clonotype was observed a handful of times. J is TRBJ1-4 and V is TRBV27, with D uncertain. Germline loops: CDR1 MNHEY, CDR2 SMNVEV (reference sequence). The length of the CDR3 is 15 residues. Trimming removed 7 bases from V and 6 bases from J, with 18 bases in between. In nucleotides, the CDR3 is TGTGCCAGCAAAGCGAGGGTGGTTACGGATGAAAAACTGTTTTTT. Its translation is CASKARVVTDEKLFF.

The chain links TRBV7-3 to TRBJ2-5; 12 bases agree with TRBD2. Germline CDR1 is SGHTA and CDR2 is FQGTGA. V lost 5 bases to trimming and J lost 5 bases; unmatched junction nucleotides: 3. CDR3 length: 14 amino acids. CDR3 DNA sequence: TGTGCCAGCAGCCCTAGCGGGGGGGTGGAGACCCAGTACTTC. Translating it yields CASSPSGGVETQYF.

This clonotype was detected only a few times. The V and J genes are TRBV3-1 and TRBJ2-3; TRBD2 aligns across 10 bases. V shed 4 bases and J 6 bases; nucleotides not matched to a gene: 10. CDR1 and CDR2 (germline): LGHDT, YNNKEL (reference sequence). The CDR3 is 16 residues long. CDR3: CASSLRTSGVGDTQYF. CDR3 bases: TGTGCCAGCAGCCTGAGGACTAGCGGCGTAGGGGATACGCAGTATTTT.

The chain joins TRBV4-1 to TRBJ2-7, with 10 bases matching TRBD1. Germline-derived CDR1 and CDR2 are MGHRA and YSYEKL. With V trimmed by 3 bases and J by 4 bases, 6 bases remained unmatched. The CDR3 covers 15 residues. The CDR3 DNA reads TGCGCCAGCAGCCATCCGGGACAGGGGTTATACGAGCAGTACTTC. Translation gives CASSHPGQGLYEQYF.

This clonotype has ten or more counts. The rearrangement uses TRBV18 and TRBJ2-7, with 11 positions matching TRBD1. Germline assignment: CDR1 KGHSH and CDR2 LQKENI. After removal of 4 bases from V and 6 bases from J, the junction contained 5 bases not matched to a gene. The CDR3 spans 14 residues. The CDR3 spells CASSHRDRGTEQYF. The CDR3 region has the DNA TGTGCCAGCTCACACCGGGACAGGGGGACCGAGCAGTACTTC. Full variable domain (outside the CDR3, taken from reference TRBV18 and TRBJ2-7): NAGVMQNPRHLVRRRGQEARLRCSPMKGHSHVYWYRQLPEEGLKFMVYLQKENIIDESGMPKERFSAEFPKEGPSILRIQQVVRGDSAAYFCASSHRDRGTEQYFGPGTRLTVT.

This clonotype was recorded a few times. The chain couples TRBV29-1 to TRBJ1-1; D ambiguous. The CDR3 is 13 residues long. Between the trimmed V and J ends, which lost 5 bases and 0 bases, there was a span of 10 bases. In germline, CDR1 is SQVTM, CDR2 ANQGSEA. The CDR3 nucleotides read TGCAGCGTTCATCGGCTCCTGAACACTGAAGCTTTCTTT. Protein product: CSVHRLLNTEAFF.

The chain recombines TRBV28 with TRBJ2-7; D may be TRBD1 (6 bases). V lost 6 bases and J lost 3, with 15 bases in between. The CDR3 runs to 14 residues. Germline V lookup: CDR1 MDHEN, CDR2 SYDVKM. This CDR3 reads CASSVIRDNYEQYF. CDR3 DNA sequence: TGTGCCAGCAGCGTGATCCGGGACAACTACGAGCAGTACTTC.

This clonotype appeared a few times. The chain is built from TRBV7-2 and TRBJ2-3; D may be TRBD2 (5 bases). The CDR3 consists of 17 residues. V was cut by 3 bases and J by 0 bases, with 16 bases left in between. From germline, CDR1 is SGHTA and CDR2 FQGNSA. CDR3 nucleotides: TGTGCCAGCAGCTTCGCCCCCGGCGGGTCTAGCACAGATACGCAGTATTTT. Its translation: CASSFAPGGSSTDTQYF.

The genes are TRBV30 and TRBJ2-1; possibly TRBD2 for D (6 bases). Trimming left V 4 bases short and J 2 bases short, with 9 bases between. Germline CDR1 reads GTSNPN; CDR2 reads SVGIG (reference sequence). CDR3 length: 13 amino acids. CDR3 sequence: CAWIASAYNEQFF. DNA of the CDR3: TGTGCCTGGATAGCTAGCGCCTACAATGAGCAGTTCTTC.

This chain links TRBV5-1 with TRBJ1-1, with D possibly matching TRBD1 (5 bases). Germline V gene data show CDR1 as SGHRS and CDR2 as YFSETQ. Trimming stripped 5 bases from V and 4 bases from J, with 15 bases between. CDR3 length equals 14 residues. CDR3 in DNA: TGCGCCAGCAGTCCTTGGGTTGGGGGCACTGAAGCTTTCTTT. This sequence encodes CASSPWVGGTEAFF.

The V call is TRBV6-5, the J call TRBJ1-1; 7 bases match TRBD1. V lost 5 bases and J lost 4; bases outside the gene matches: 7. The V gene's germline CDR1 is MNHEY and CDR2 SVGAGI. This CDR3 has 14 residues. The CDR3, as DNA: TGTGCCAGCAGTCCACACAGGGGCCCCACTGAAGCTTTCTTT. Its protein is CASSPHRGPTEAFF.

In this sample, this clonotype turned up a few times. This chain links TRBV12-3 or TRBV12-4 with TRBJ2-1; TRBD1 matches at 8 bases. The CDR3 covers 14 residues. The ends lost 6 bases at V and 5 bases at J; junction bases unmatched: 6. The CDR3 protein is CASRKRTGNNEQFF. The CDR3 nucleotides read TGTGCCAGCAGAAAAAGGACAGGGAACAATGAGCAGTTCTTC.

The genes are TRBV10-3 and TRBJ2-3, with TRBD2 identical over 9 bases. The CDR3 loop spans 16 amino acids. The V gene end was trimmed by 4 bases and the J gene end by 1 base; junction bases not matched to a gene: 6. Germline V CDR1 and CDR2: ENHRY, SYGVKD. DNA of the CDR3: TGTGCCATCAGTGGCTCCGGACTAGCGCGCACAGATACGCAGTATTTT. Translation: CAISGSGLARTDTQYF.

V is TRBV7-9 and J is TRBJ2-1; no clear D. The ends were cut back, 0 bases at V and 3 bases at J, with 12 bases in the middle. This CDR3 is built from 16 residues. Germline V lookup: CDR1 SEHNR, CDR2 FQNEAQ (reference sequence). Here the CDR3 DNA reads TGTGCCAGCAGCTTAGCACCGCAGCTCGACTACAATGAGCAGTTCTTC. It translates to CASSLAPQLDYNEQFF.